Listed below are T cell receptor beta chains from one sample, sequenced in a study of CD8 T cells in ankylosing spondylitis. MiXCR, applied by TCRdb to the 5' RACE reads, yields one record per CDR3 protein. This table has approximately 140,000 distinct CDR3 sequences, 9.3% appearing once. Sequenced: blood, either unsorted or a sorted T cell fraction (not recorded which). The receptors were sampled from a male donor with ankylosing spondylitis or in good health (not recorded which). The conserved cysteine and the conserved F or W are not part of the CDR3 here.

>TRBV7-2|13
ASSLWGGLDQPQH
>TRBV29-1|11
SVVRGDTDTQY
>TRBV7-9|14
ASSRPGTGTQETQY
>TRBV5-6|13
ASTYGWARTGELF
>TRBV6-1|13
ASRTQGVRYNEQF
>TRBV20-1|13
SARDRTKYKETQY
>TRBV7-2|12
ATRGTGARETQY
>TRBV4-3|13
ASSRATGGSHGYT
>TRBV12-3/TRBV12-4|12
ASSLGPGADTQY
>TRBV29-1|13
SGLRYPASYTEAF